What follows are 4 T cell receptor beta chains derived from one specimen sequenced in a study of OX40 agonist ivuxolimab in advanced cancers. Library preparation used the immunoSEQ multiplex PCR assay. Not all clones reach the TCRdb copy of this immuneACCESS table, which keeps in-frame sequences only. Checked studies attribute under half of the gap to unresolved V genes and leave the rest unexplained. This sample gives tens of thousands of clones in total; roughly 88% of them show up just once. Of the sample, around a quarter is held by the ten largest clones. Sequenced here: CD4+ or CD8+ T cells sorted from blood, sampled in a trial of the OX40 agonist ivuxolimab. The receptors here all came from an adult with an advanced solid tumor such as melanoma, head and neck, liver or kidney cancer.

This chain joins TRBV2 and TRBJ1-5; 7 bases match TRBD1. CDR1 and CDR2 (germline): SNHLY, FYNNEI. The ends lost 6 bases at V and 2 bases at J; junction bases unmatched: 7. This CDR3 is 15 amino acids long. In DNA, the CDR3 is TGTGCCAGCAGACAAGGACAGGATGGCAATCAGCCCCAGCATTTT. As protein: CASRQGQDGNQPQHF.

The rearrangement joins TRBV19 to TRBJ1-1; D unclear. In germline, CDR1 is LNHDA, CDR2 SQIVND (reference sequence). The CDR3 runs 13 residues. Deletions cut 1 base from V and 3 bases from J, with 6 bases between. CDR3 loop: CASSIASYTEAFF. CDR3 bases: TGTGCCAGTAGTATAGCGAGTTACACTGAAGCTTTCTTT.

V and J are TRBV18 and TRBJ2-1; TRBD2 matches at 9 bases. Germline V gives CDR1 KGHSH, CDR2 LQKENI. Losses at the gene ends were 3 bases for V and 4 bases for J; bases not matched to a gene: 13. This CDR3 comprises 18 residues. For the CDR3, the DNA is TGTGCCAGCTCACCTCTTAGCGGGAGTAGTTCTAGGTACAATGAGCAGTTCTTC. Its protein is CASSPLSGSSSRYNEQFF.

This chain links TRBV6-5 with TRBJ2-5; D gene unclear. The CDR3 runs to 15 residues. The V gene's germline CDR1 is MNHEY and CDR2 SVGAGI. V was trimmed by 0 bases and J by 0 bases, leaving 8 bases between them. The CDR3 here is CASSYSKANQETQYF. DNA for the CDR3: TGTGCCAGCAGTTACTCGAAAGCAAACCAAGAGACCCAGTACTTC.